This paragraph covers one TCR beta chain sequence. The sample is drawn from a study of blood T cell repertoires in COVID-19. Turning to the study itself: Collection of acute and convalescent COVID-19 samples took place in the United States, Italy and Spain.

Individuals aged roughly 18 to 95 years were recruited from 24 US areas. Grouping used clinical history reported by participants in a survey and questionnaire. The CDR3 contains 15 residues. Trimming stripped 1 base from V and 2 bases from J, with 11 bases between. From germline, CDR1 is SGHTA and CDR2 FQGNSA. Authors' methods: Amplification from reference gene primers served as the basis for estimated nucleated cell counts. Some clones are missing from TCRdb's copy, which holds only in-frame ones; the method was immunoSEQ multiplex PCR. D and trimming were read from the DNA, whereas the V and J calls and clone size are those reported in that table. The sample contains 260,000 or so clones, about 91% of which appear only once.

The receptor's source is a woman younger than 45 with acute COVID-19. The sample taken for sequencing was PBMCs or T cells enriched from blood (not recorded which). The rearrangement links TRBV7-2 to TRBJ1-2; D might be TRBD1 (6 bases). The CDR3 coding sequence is TGTGCCAGCAGCTTAGAGGCCAGGGGAAACTATGGCTACACCTTC. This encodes CASSLEARGNYGYTF.